The next 26 T cell receptor beta chains were all read from a single sample in a study of T cell changes during pregnancy in multiple sclerosis. The assay was immunoSEQ multiplex PCR, and TCRdb's table has in-frame clones only and misses some. The sample has 15,000 to 20,000 clones, 86% seen once. This specimen was CD8+ T cells from peripheral blood mononuclear cells, taken in the third trimester of pregnancy. These TCRs come from a female donor in good health, enrolled as a control in a pregnancy study.

The chain combines TRBV7-2 with TRBJ2-3; 9 nucleotides align to TRBD1. CDR1 is SGHTA, CDR2 FQGNSA, per germline. V trimming: 3 bases; J trimming: 0 bases; junction bases outside the gene matches: 4. The CDR3 is 16 amino acids. The CDR3 coding sequence is TGTGCCAGCAGCTTCGGGACAGGGAGCAGCACAGATACGCAGTATTTT. Translating it yields CASSFGTGSSTDTQYF.

The chain has TRBV7-2 and TRBJ2-2, with TRBD2 matching 8 bases. Germline CDR1 and CDR2: SGHTA and FQGNSA. The CDR3 length is 15 residues. The J segment lost 5 bases and the V segment lost 3 bases, leaving 5 bases of the junction unmatched. CDR3 DNA sequence: TGTGCCAGCAGCTTGGGGGCGGGGGGAACCGGGGAGCTGTTTTTT. Translating it yields CASSLGAGGTGELFF. Based on the CDR3 plus reference TRBV7-2 and TRBJ2-2, the full variable domain is GAGVSQSPSNKVTEKGKDVELRCDPISGHTALYWYRQSLGQGLEFLIYFQGNSAPDKSGLPSDRFSAERTGGSVSTLTIQRTQQEDSAVYLCASSLGAGGTGELFFGEGSRLTVL.

This chain links TRBV27 with TRBJ2-7, with TRBD1 matching over 9 bases. The CDR3 covers 16 residues. The trim removed 3 bases at V and 4 bases at J, leaving 10 bases unmatched. Germline loops: CDR1 MNHEY, CDR2 SMNVEV (reference sequence). The CDR3: CASSLRPGQGSYEQYF. The DNA for the CDR3 is TGTGCCAGCAGTTTGCGACCGGGACAGGGTAGTTACGAGCAGTACTTC.

J is TRBJ2-7 and V is TRBV7-2, with D uncertain. Germline V gene sequence: CDR1 SGHTA, CDR2 FQGNSA. V was shortened by 4 bases and J by 1 base, with 8 bases between the two germline ends. This CDR3 spans 13 amino acids. CDR3: CASSSVDSYEQYF. CDR3 sequence (DNA): TGTGCCAGCAGCTCGGTAGATTCCTACGAGCAGTACTTC.

The rearrangement links TRBV5-6 to TRBJ1-4, with 7 bases identical to TRBD1. With 4 bases clipped from V and 5 bases from J, the junction kept 11 bases outside the gene matches. CDR1 SGHDT and CDR2 YYEEEE come from the germline V gene. The CDR3 sequence is 16 residues long. This chain's CDR3 is CASSELTGVENEKLFF. DNA for the CDR3: TGTGCCAGCAGCGAATTAACAGGGGTGGAAAATGAAAAACTGTTTTTT.

The V and J genes are TRBV4-3 and TRBJ1-2; 8 positions agree with TRBD1. This CDR3 is built from 19 residues. CDR1 is LGHNA, CDR2 YSLEER, per germline. The V and J ends lost 4 bases and 1 base, in that order; junction bases with no gene match: 17. The DNA of the CDR3 is TGCGCCAGCAGCCCCACGTTGGACAGGGAAAACAACAATAACTATGGCTACACCTTC. The encoded protein is CASSPTLDRENNNNYGYTF.

The rearrangement joins TRBV27 to TRBJ2-1; 9 nucleotides line up with TRBD2. The CDR3 covers 16 residues. Germline assignment: CDR1 MNHEY and CDR2 SMNVEV (reference sequence). The J segment lost 4 bases and the V segment lost 3 bases, leaving 7 bases of the junction unmatched. CDR3 region: CASSFLAGNVYNEQFF. In DNA, the CDR3 is TGTGCCAGCAGTTTTCTAGCGGGGAATGTTTACAATGAGCAGTTCTTC.

This chain uses TRBV4-3 with TRBJ1-5; a weak D match, TRBD1 (6 bases). Germline-derived CDR1 and CDR2 are LGHNA and YSLEER. The CDR3 length is 15 residues. The ends were cut back, 0 bases at V and 6 bases at J, with 12 bases in the middle. CDR3 DNA: TGCGCCAGCAGCCAAGATTCGGGGGGCTTTCAGCCCCAGCATTTT. This sequence encodes CASSQDSGGFQPQHF.

This rearrangement joins TRBV4-3 to TRBJ1-5, with TRBD1 identical over 10 bases. Germline V gives CDR1 LGHNA, CDR2 YSLEER. Losses at the gene ends were 3 bases for V and 2 bases for J; bases not matched to a gene: 10. The CDR3 length is 18 residues. The CDR3 protein is CASSHGTGDLLGNQPQHF. The CDR3 region has the DNA TGCGCCAGCAGCCACGGGACAGGGGATCTCCTTGGCAATCAGCCCCAGCATTTT.

The chain joins TRBV2 to TRBJ1-2; 7 nucleotides match TRBD1. The CDR3 totals 12 residues. Trimming cost V 7 bases and J 7 bases; bases outside gene matches: 6. Germline lookup yields CDR1 SNHLY and CDR2 FYNNEI. CDR3 coding DNA: TGTGCCAGCACTGGTCAGGGGGTTGGCTACACCTTC. This codes for CASTGQGVGYTF.

This clone was seen just once. The V gene is TRBV9, the J gene TRBJ2-1; possibly TRBD2 for D (7 bases). The CDR3 has 14 amino acids. V lost 0 bases and J lost 9, with 13 bases in between. Germline V gene lookup returns CDR1 SGDLS and CDR2 YYNGEE. CDR3 region: CASSVGGGGGEQFF. The DNA for the CDR3 is TGTGCCAGCAGCGTAGGAGGGGGGGGCGGTGAGCAGTTCTTC.

V is TRBV5-1 and J is TRBJ1-2; a possible D gene is TRBD1 (6 bases). Per germline, CDR1 SGHRS and CDR2 YFSETQ. The CDR3 is made up of 14 amino acids. V lost 4 bases and J 8 bases, leaving 18 bases between the germline ends. The CDR3 reads CASSPAGARWGYTF. CDR3 bases: TGCGCCAGCAGCCCCGCGGGGGCGCGTTGGGGCTACACCTTC.

The genes are TRBV27 and TRBJ1-1, with D possibly being TRBD1 (5 bases). V was shortened by 5 bases and J by 2 bases, with 15 bases between the two germline ends. This CDR3 contains 15 residues. Germline-derived CDR1 and CDR2 are MNHEY and SMNVEV (reference sequence). The CDR3 nucleotides read TGTGCCAGCAGTCCCTACCAGGGTACAAACACTGAAGCTTTCTTT. Encoded protein: CASSPYQGTNTEAFF.

This clone was counted between two and nine times. The rearrangement links TRBV25-1 to TRBJ1-1; TRBD1 is a possible D gene (6 bases). The CDR3 contains 15 residues. V lost 4 bases and J 6 bases, leaving 18 bases between the germline ends. The germline gives CDR1 MGHDK, CDR2 SYGVNS. The CDR3 region has the DNA TGTGCCAGCAGTGCATACCAGGGGTTATCGGCTGAAGCTTTCTTT. Translation gives CASSAYQGLSAEAFF.

This clone has only one observation. This chain uses TRBV5-5 with TRBJ2-3, with D possibly being TRBD1 (6 bases). Trimming shortened V by 1 base and J by 11 bases, and 23 bases separated the two germline ends. Germline loops: CDR1 SGHKS, CDR2 YYEKEE (reference sequence). CDR3 length: 16 amino acids. The CDR3 here is CASSLNVLGAPSGQYF. The CDR3 DNA is TGTGCCAGCAGCTTGAATGTTTTGGGGGCCCCCTCGGGGCAGTATTTT.

The V call is TRBV12-1, the J call TRBJ1-4. TRBV12-1 has pseudogene status. The CDR3 spans 14 residues. The DNA for the CDR3 is TGTGCCAGCAGCTTCGAGTATAATCGCGAAAAACTGTTTTTT. Translation: CASSFEYNREKLFF.

V is TRBV25-1 and J is TRBJ1-1, with 9 bases that match TRBD1. The CDR3 runs 13 residues. Trimming at V came to 8 bases and at J to 1 base, leaving 2 bases not matched to a gene. Germline values: CDR1 MGHDK, CDR2 SYGVNS. CDR3 sequence: CASGTGSNTEAFF. The CDR3 DNA sequence: TGTGCCAGCGGGACAGGGTCGAACACTGAAGCTTTCTTT.

This clone appeared a single time. The rearrangement uses TRBV2 and TRBJ2-1, with D possibly being TRBD1 (5 bases). V was pared by 10 bases and J by 0 bases, with 10 bases between. The CDR3 is 13 residues long. Germline V CDR1 and CDR2: SNHLY, FYNNEI. The CDR3 is CATRQSSYNEQFF. As DNA, the CDR3 is TGTGCCACCCGACAGAGCTCCTACAATGAGCAGTTCTTC.

The sample holds a few counts of this clone. The genes are TRBV4-3 and TRBJ2-1, with 7 bases aligning to TRBD1. Germline trimming cut 3 bases from V and 3 bases from J; bases unmatched to any gene: 5. This CDR3 spans 15 amino acids. Germline V lookup: CDR1 LGHNA, CDR2 YSLEER. CDR3 sequence (DNA): TGCGCCAGCAGCCACCGACAGGGCATCTACAATGAGCAGTTCTTC. Protein product: CASSHRQGIYNEQFF.

This rearrangement joins TRBV7-9 to TRBJ1-5, with 7 nucleotides matching TRBD1. Germline CDR1 reads SEHNR; CDR2 reads FQNEAQ (reference sequence). V dropped 1 base and J dropped 7; count of bases not matched to a gene: 7. The CDR3 runs to 15 residues. The CDR3 is CASSLGQGEKQPQHF. DNA for the CDR3: TGTGCCAGCAGCTTAGGACAGGGCGAGAAACAGCCCCAGCATTTT. Variable domain in full (rest from reference TRBV7-9 and TRBJ1-5): DTGVSQNPRHKITKRGQNVTFRCDPISEHNRLYWYRQTLGQGPEFLTYFQNEAQLEKSRLLSDRFSAERPKGSFSTLEIQRTEQGDSAMYLCASSLGQGEKQPQHFGDGTRLSIL.

This clone was detected only a few times. This chain connects TRBV4-1 to TRBJ1-1, with 8 bases lining up with TRBD1. With V trimmed by 1 base and J by 5 bases, 6 bases remained unmatched. This CDR3 is 15 amino acids long. Germline V CDR1 and CDR2: MGHRA, YSYEKL. CDR3 residues: CASSQVQGAGTEAFF. The CDR3 DNA reads as TGCGCCAGCAGCCAAGTTCAGGGGGCTGGAACTGAAGCTTTCTTT.

The V gene is TRBV18, the J gene TRBJ2-7, with D possibly being TRBD1 (6 bases). Germline CDR1 and CDR2: KGHSH and LQKENI. The CDR3 runs to 15 residues. The V end was cut by 6 bases, the J end by 4 bases, with 19 bases between. For the CDR3, the DNA is TGTGCCAGCTCCCAACCGACAGGAACTGGGTACGAGCAGTACTTC. Protein product: CASSQPTGTGYEQYF.

The chain combines TRBV19 with TRBJ2-2; D might be TRBD2 (6 bases). Germline V CDR1 and CDR2: LNHDA, SQIVND (reference sequence). The CDR3 length is 11 residues. Trimming shortened V by 10 bases and J by 6 bases, and 9 bases separated the two germline ends. CDR3 bases: TGTGCCACACTAGCTCCCGGGGAGCTGTTTTTT. Translating it yields CATLAPGELFF.

The V gene is TRBV14, the J gene TRBJ2-7; 10 bases are a match to TRBD1. With 4 bases clipped from V and 9 bases from J, the junction kept 6 bases outside the gene matches. This CDR3 is built from 13 residues. CDR1 and CDR2 from the germline V gene are SGHDN and FVKESK. The CDR3 is CASSLGQGTGQYF. CDR3 coding DNA: TGTGCCAGCAGCCTGGGACAGGGGACGGGGCAGTACTTC.

The CDR3 reads CASSVGGSPLHF. Here the CDR3 DNA reads TGTGCCAGCAGCGTAGGAGGATCACCCCTCCACTTT. V and J are TRBV9 and TRBJ1-6; unclear D gene. The V end was cut by 0 bases, the J end by 10 bases, with 5 bases between. The V gene's germline CDR1 is SGDLS and CDR2 YYNGEE. The CDR3 is 12 amino acids.

This chain links TRBV4-3 with TRBJ2-3; D call uncertain. CDR1 LGHNA and CDR2 YSLEER come from the germline V gene. Trimming removed 2 bases from V and 6 bases from J, with 12 bases in between. The CDR3 contains 14 residues. CDR3 in DNA: TGCGCCAGCAGCCAATCCTCGGTGATTGATACGCAGTATTTT. It is translated as CASSQSSVIDTQYF.